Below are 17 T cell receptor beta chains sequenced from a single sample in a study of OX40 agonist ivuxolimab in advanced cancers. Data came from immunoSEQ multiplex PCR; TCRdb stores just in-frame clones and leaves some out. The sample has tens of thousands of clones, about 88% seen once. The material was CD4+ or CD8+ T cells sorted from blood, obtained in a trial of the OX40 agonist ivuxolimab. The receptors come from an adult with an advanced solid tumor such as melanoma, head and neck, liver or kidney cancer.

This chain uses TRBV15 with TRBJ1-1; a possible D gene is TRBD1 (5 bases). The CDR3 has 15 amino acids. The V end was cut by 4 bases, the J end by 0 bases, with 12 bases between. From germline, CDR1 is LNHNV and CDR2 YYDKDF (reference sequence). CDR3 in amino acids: CATSTRQFMNTEAFF. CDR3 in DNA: TGTGCCACCAGCACAAGACAGTTCATGAACACTGAAGCTTTCTTT.

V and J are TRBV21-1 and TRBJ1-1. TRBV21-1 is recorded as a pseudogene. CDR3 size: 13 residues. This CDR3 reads CASSKKRGTEAFF. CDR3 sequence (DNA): TGTGCCAGCAGCAAAAAACGGGGCACTGAAGCTTTCTTT.

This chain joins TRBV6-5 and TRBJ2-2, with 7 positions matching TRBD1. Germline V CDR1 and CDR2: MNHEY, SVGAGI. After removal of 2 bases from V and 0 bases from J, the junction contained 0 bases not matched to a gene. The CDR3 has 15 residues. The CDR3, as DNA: TGTGCCAGCAGTTACCAGGGGGCGAACACCGGGGAGCTGTTTTTT. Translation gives CASSYQGANTGELFF.

The CDR3 reads CASSLDKVGQTNTEAFF. Written as DNA, the CDR3 is TGTGCCAGCAGCTTAGATAAGGTCGGACAGACCAACACTGAAGCTTTCTTT. The chain recombines TRBV7-8 with TRBJ1-1; D may be TRBD1 (6 bases). Germline loops: CDR1 SGHVS, CDR2 FQNEAQ. V dropped 1 base and J dropped 2 bases, with 17 bases sitting between them. CDR3 length: 17 amino acids.

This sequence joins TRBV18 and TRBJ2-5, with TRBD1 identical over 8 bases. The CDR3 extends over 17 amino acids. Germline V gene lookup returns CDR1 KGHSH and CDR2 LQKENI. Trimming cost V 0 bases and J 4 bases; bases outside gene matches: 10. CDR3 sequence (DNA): TGTGCCAGCTCACCACCGGATGGACAGGGCGTGTTAGAGACCCAGTACTTC. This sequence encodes CASSPPDGQGVLETQYF.

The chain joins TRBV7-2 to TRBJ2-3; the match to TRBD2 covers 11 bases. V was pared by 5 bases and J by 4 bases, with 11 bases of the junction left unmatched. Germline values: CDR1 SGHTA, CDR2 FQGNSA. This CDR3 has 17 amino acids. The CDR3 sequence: CASSPNLAGGRSDTQYF. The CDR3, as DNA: TGTGCCAGCAGCCCCAACTTAGCGGGGGGGCGTTCAGATACGCAGTATTTT.

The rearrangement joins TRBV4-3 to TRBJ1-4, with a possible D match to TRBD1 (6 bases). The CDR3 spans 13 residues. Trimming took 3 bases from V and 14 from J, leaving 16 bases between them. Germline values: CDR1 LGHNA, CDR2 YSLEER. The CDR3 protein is CASSQELGQLLFF. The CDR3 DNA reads TGCGCCAGCAGCCAGGAGCTCGGACAGCTGCTGTTTTTT.

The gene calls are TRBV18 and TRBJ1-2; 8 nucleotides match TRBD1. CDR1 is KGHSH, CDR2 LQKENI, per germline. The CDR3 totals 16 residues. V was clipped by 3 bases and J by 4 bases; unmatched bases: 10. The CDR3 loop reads CASSPPDRDPPYGYTF. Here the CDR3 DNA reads TGTGCCAGCTCACCCCCGGACAGGGACCCTCCCTATGGCTACACCTTC.

The DNA for the CDR3 is TGTGCCAGCAGTCCAGCAAATTACCACCTTCCCCAGTACTTC. Its translation is CASSPANYHLPQYF. The rearrangement uses TRBV6-5 and TRBJ2-5; D not certain. The CDR3 extends over 14 amino acids. V lost 5 bases and J lost 9, with 19 bases in between. Germline lookup yields CDR1 MNHEY and CDR2 SVGAGI.

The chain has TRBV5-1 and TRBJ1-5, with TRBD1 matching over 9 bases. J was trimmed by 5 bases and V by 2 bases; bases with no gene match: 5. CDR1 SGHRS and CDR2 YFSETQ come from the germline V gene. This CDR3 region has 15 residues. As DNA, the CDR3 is TGCGCCAGCAGCTTACAGGGGGCTCGGGATCAGCCCCAGCATTTT. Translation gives CASSLQGARDQPQHF.

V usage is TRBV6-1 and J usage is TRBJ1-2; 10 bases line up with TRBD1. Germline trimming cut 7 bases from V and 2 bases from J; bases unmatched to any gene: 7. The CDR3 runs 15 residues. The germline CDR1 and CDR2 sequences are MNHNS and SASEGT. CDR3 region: CASKPPGQGNYGYTF. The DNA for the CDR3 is TGTGCCAGCAAACCTCCGGGACAGGGGAACTATGGCTACACCTTC.

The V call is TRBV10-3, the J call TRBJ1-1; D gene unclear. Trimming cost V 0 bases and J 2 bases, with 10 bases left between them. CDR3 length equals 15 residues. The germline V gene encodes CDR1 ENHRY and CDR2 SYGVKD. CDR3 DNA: TGTGCCATCAGTGAGTCGAGGCAGCTAAACACTGAAGCTTTCTTT. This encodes CAISESRQLNTEAFF.

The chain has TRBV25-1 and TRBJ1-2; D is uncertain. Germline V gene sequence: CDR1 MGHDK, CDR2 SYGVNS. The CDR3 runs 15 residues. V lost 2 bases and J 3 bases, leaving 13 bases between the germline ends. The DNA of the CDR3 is TGTGCCAGCAGTGAAGGCGAAGGGCGGTACTATGGCTACACCTTC. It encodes CASSEGEGRYYGYTF.

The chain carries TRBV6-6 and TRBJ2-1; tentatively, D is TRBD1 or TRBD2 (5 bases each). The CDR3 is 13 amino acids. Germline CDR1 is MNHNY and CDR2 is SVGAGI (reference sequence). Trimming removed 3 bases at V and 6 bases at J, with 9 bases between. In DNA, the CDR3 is TGTGCCAGCAGTTATCCGGGGCGCAATGAGCAGTTCTTC. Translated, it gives CASSYPGRNEQFF.

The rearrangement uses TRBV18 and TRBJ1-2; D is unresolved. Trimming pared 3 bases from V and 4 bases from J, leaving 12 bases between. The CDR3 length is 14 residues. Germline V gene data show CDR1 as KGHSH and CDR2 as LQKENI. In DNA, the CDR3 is TGTGCCAGCTCACCGGTTGGGATATCCTATGGCTACACCTTC. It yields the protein CASSPVGISYGYTF.

The CDR3 DNA follows: TGTGCCAGCAGCAAGACAGGCCGAGGGAACACTGAAGCTTTCTTT. This sequence encodes CASSKTGRGNTEAFF. This chain connects TRBV25-1 to TRBJ1-1, with D possibly matching TRBD1 (6 bases). The CDR3 runs 15 residues. The germline V gene encodes CDR1 MGHDK and CDR2 SYGVNS. V was clipped by 6 bases and J by 1 base, with 15 bases between them. Looking up the rest from reference TRBV25-1 and TRBJ1-1 gives the full variable domain: EADIYQTPRYLVIGTGKKITLECSQTMGHDKMYWYQQDPGMELHLIHYSYGVNSTEKGDLSSESTVSRIRTEHFPLTLESARPSHTSQYLCASSKTGRGNTEAFFGQGTRLTVV.

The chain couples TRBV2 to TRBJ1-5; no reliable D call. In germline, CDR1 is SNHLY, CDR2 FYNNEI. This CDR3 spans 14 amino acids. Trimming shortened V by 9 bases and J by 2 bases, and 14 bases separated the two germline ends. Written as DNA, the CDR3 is TGTGCCAGTGGGAGACCGAAAGGCAATCAGCCCCAGCATTTT. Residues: CASGRPKGNQPQHF.